This T cell receptor (beta chain) was sequenced in a study of blood T cells in healthy people across ages. Study results and limitations: Age brought a roughly linear fall in TCR beta diversity measured per million T cells.

A second PCR of 7 to 11 cycles used a sample-barcoded 5' primer and a J-beta primer mix. TCRdb called the 5' RACE reads again in MiXCR, with one record for every CDR3 protein. The sample holds some 1.5 million distinct CDR3 sequences; approximately 39% are singletons and the top ten take under 5%. There are 17 residues in the CDR3. CDR1 and CDR2 (germline): MNHNS, SASEGT. V lost 5 bases and J 0 bases, leaving 19 bases between the germline ends. A note on this clonotype: Its antigen is undetermined.

The chain uses TRBV6-1 and TRBJ1-1; perhaps TRBD1 as D (5 bases). The TCR comes from a woman between 18 and 29 years old in good health. The sequencing sample was made of blood. CDR3 DNA sequence: TGTGCCAGCAGTCGAACCCCGGACACCCCGATGAACACTGAAGCTTTCTTT. Its protein is CASSRTPDTPMNTEAFF.